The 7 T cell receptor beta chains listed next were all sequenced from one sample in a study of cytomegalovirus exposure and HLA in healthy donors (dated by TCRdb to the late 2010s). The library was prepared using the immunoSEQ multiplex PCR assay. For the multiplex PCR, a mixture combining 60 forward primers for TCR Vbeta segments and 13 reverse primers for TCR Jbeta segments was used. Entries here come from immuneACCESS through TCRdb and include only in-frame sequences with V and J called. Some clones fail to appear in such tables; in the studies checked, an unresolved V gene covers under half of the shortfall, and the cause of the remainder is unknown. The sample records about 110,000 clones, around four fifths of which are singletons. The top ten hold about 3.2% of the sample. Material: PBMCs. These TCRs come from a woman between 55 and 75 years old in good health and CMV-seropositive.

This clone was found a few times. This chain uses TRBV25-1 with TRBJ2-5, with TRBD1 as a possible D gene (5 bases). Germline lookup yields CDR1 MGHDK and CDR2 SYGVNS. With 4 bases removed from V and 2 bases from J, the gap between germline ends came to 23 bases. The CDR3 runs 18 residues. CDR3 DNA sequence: TGTGCCAGCAGTGCCCGATTTGGGTCAGGGTCCTTTCAAGAGACCCAGTACTTC. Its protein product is CASSARFGSGSFQETQYF.

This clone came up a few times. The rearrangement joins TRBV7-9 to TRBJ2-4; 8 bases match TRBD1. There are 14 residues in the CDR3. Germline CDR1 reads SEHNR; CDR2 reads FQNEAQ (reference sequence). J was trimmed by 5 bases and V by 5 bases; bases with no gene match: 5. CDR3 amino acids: CASSHWDRQNIQYF. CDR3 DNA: TGTGCCAGCAGCCATTGGGACAGGCAAAACATTCAGTACTTC. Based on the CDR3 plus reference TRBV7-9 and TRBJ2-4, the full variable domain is DTGVSQNPRHKITKRGQNVTFRCDPISEHNRLYWYRQTLGQGPEFLTYFQNEAQLEKSRLLSDRFSAERPKGSFSTLEIQRTEQGDSAMYLCASSHWDRQNIQYFGAGTRLSVL.

The CDR3 nucleotides read TGTGCCATCAGTGAGCGCGCGGCCCCGACAGGGATGAACACTGAAGCTTTCTTT. Translating gives CAISERAAPTGMNTEAFF. This sequence joins TRBV10-3 and TRBJ1-1; 7 bases are shared with TRBD1. Germline V lookup: CDR1 ENHRY, CDR2 SYGVKD. Trimming at V came to 2 bases and at J to 0 bases, leaving 12 bases not matched to a gene. The length of the CDR3 is 18 residues.

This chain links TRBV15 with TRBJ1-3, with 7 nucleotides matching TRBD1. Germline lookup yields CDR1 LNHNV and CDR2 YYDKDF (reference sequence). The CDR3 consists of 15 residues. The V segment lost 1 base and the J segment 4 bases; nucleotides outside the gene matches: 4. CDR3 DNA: TGTGCCACCAGCAGAGTACGGGGACAGGGAAACACCATATATTTT. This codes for CATSRVRGQGNTIYF.

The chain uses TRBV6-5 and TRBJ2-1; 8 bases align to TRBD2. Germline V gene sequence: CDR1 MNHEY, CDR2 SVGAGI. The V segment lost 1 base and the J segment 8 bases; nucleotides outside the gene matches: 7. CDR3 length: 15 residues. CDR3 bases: TGTGCCAGCAGTTACTATCGCGGGAGGCAGGATGAGCAGTTCTTC. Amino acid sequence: CASSYYRGRQDEQFF.

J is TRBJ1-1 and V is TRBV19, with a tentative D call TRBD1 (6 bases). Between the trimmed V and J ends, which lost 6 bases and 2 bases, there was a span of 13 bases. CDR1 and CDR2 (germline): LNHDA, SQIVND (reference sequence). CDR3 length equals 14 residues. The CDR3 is CASRGDIGNTEAFF. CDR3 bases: TGTGCCAGTAGGGGGGACATCGGAAACACTGAAGCTTTCTTT.

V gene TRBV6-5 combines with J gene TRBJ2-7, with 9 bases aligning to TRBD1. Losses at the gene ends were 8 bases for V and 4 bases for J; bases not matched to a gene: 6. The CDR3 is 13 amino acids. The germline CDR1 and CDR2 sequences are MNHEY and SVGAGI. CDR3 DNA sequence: TGTGCCAGCCGACCCGGGACAGGGTACGAGCAGTACTTC. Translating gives CASRPGTGYEQYF.